This T cell receptor beta chain appears in the sequencing data of a study of blood T cell repertoires in COVID-19 (dated by TCRdb to about 2020). For the wider study: The collaborator samples originated in the United States, Italy and Spain and spanned the acute and convalescent phases of COVID-19. Deeply sampled blood TCRbeta repertoires from subjects exposed to, actively infected with, or recovered from COVID-19 were included in the dataset. Where available, HLA class I and class II types were taken from metadata supplied by the sample provider and were not determined by assay-based typing. The repertoires were released in a freely available public database intended as a resource for research on the immune response to SARS-CoV-2. The prospective study material was composed of cDNA or gDNA derived from T cells, B-cell-depleted T cells, or PBMCs. The sample metadata nearly always contained a de-identified subject ID, COVID-19 status, age in years and sex. Samples were obtained from the ongoing ImmuneRACE study (first 160 participants) and from 1,000 to 1,500 subjects provided by 6 global collaborators. Overall study outcomes, separate from this receptor: The quantity of clinical and demographic metadata differed by source and by participant and was supplied without curation.

In regard to this clone: The clone's antigen remains unknown. There are no base qualities to consult, and no much larger clone falls within one base.

Each collaborating institution followed its own protocols to collect whole blood in K2EDTA tubes. For TCRbeta analysis, collaborators shipped samples as frozen whole blood, isolated PBMCs, or DNA extracted from either of those sample types. TCRbeta CDR3 regions were amplified from genomic DNA by means of the immunoSEQ Assay, a bias-controlled multiplex PCR. In the source study's methods: Nucleated cell counts per sample were estimated from amplification of reference gene primers within the assay. Sequence reads were collapsed and filtered to measure the absolute abundance of every unique TCRbeta CDR3 rearrangement. For each sample, productive Simpson clonality was calculated as the square root of Simpson's diversity index across productive rearrangements. TCRdb re-hosts the immuneACCESS table, in-frame sequences only. Its copies lack some clones; in the studies checked, an unresolved V gene accounts for under half of them, and the cause for the rest is not known. V and J calls plus clone size are reproduced from that table; the DNA served to infer D and trimming. The sample table contains around 100,000 clones; only one count was recorded for roughly 90% of them. Jointly, the top ten make up approximately 3.5% of the sample.

This receptor was identified in a woman aged 60-70 years with acute or convalescent COVID-19. Sequencing was performed on peripheral blood.

In nucleotides, the sequence is TGTGCCAGTAAGGACAAGAACACTGAAGCTTTCTTT. This yields the protein CASKDKNTEAFF. The chain is encoded by TRBV19 joined to TRBJ1-1; TRBD1 might be the D gene, on 5 matching bases. The germline V gene (reference sequence) gives CDR1 as LNHDA and CDR2 as SQIVND. Measured from the cysteine to the phenylalanine, the CDR3 is 12 residues long. Only the CDR3 region is kept as DNA, spanning 36 bases read in frame from base 1. V was cut back by 7 bases and J by 1 base, leaving a gap of 7 bases between them.